This T cell receptor (beta chain) comes out of a study of blood T cell repertoires in COVID-19. Study-level background: From the United States, Italy and Spain came samples of acute and convalescent COVID-19. From T cells, B-cell-depleted T cells, or PBMCs came the material, which was cDNA or gDNA.

This clone was recorded once. Germline loops: CDR1 WSHSY, CDR2 SAAADI. Trimming left V 10 bases short and J 0 bases short, with 13 bases between. CDR3 size: 14 residues. Original processing methods: For nucleated cells, counts were estimated from reference gene primer amplification. The table came from immunoSEQ multiplex PCR; TCRdb's copy has only in-frame clones and leaves some out. V and J calls and clone size are those listed in that table; D and trimming were worked out from the DNA. In the table there are around 56,000 clones, roughly 90% of which are singletons. Material for sequencing was peripheral blood. The chain employs TRBV10-2 and TRBJ1-3, with a weak D call TRBD1 (5 bases). The TCR comes from a human donor in a cohort sampled during active COVID-19. The CDR3 sequence is CATLRGVSGNTIYF. The DNA of the CDR3 is TGCGCCACCCTGCGGGGGGTCTCTGGAAACACCATATATTTT.